These 20 T cell receptor beta chains were all obtained from the same sample, sequenced in a study of cytomegalovirus exposure and HLA in healthy donors. Sequenced by immunoSEQ multiplex PCR; TCRdb stores in-frame clones only, minus some. The profile covers some 140,000 clones, with just under 85% appearing a single time and around 1.4% taken by the ten largest. The sequenced sample was PBMCs. Receptors originate from a woman under 40 in good health and CMV-seronegative.

The chain is built from TRBV15 and TRBJ2-7; no definite D call. V was cut by 3 bases and J by 3 bases, with 15 bases left in between. This CDR3 is built from 15 residues. Germline values: CDR1 LNHNV, CDR2 YYDKDF (reference sequence). CDR3 coding DNA: TGTGCCACCAGCAGGACCGACTTCTCCCTCTACGAGCAGTACTTC. As protein: CATSRTDFSLYEQYF. Full variable domain (rest looked up from reference TRBV15 and TRBJ2-7): DAMVIQNPRYQVTQFGKPVTLSCSQTLNHNVMYWYQQKSSQAPKLLFHYYDKDFNNEADTPDNFQSRRPNTSFCFLDIRSPGLGDTAMYLCATSRTDFSLYEQYFGPGTRLTVT.

The chain links TRBV5-1 to TRBJ2-5; 12 bases match TRBD1. Trimming cost V 4 bases and J 4 bases; bases outside gene matches: 11. Germline lookup yields CDR1 SGHRS and CDR2 YFSETQ. The CDR3 is made up of 17 amino acids. CDR3 nucleotides: TGCGCCAGCAGCGTGGGACAGGGGGCGACTGGGCGAGAGACCCAGTACTTC. This encodes CASSVGQGATGRETQYF.

V is TRBV5-4 and J is TRBJ2-5; 9 nucleotides agree with TRBD2. V gave up 6 bases and J gave up 5 bases; unmatched junction bases: 17. Germline CDR1 is SGHNT and CDR2 is YYREEE (reference sequence). CDR3 size: 17 residues. The CDR3 DNA reads as TGTGCCAGCACCGCGACCCGGTCTAGCGGGGTATACGAGACCCAGTACTTC. Amino acids: CASTATRSSGVYETQYF. The full variable domain, rest sourced from reference TRBV5-4 and TRBJ2-5, is ETGVTQSPTHLIKTRGQQVTLRCSSQSGHNTVSWYQQALGQGPQFIFQYYREEENGRGNFPPRFSGLQFPNYSSELNVNALELDDSALYLCASTATRSSGVYETQYFGPGTRLLVL.

This clone has just a few counts. The V gene is TRBV19, the J gene TRBJ2-7; D possibly corresponds to TRBD2 (6 bases). Per germline, CDR1 LNHDA and CDR2 SQIVND (reference sequence). There are 12 residues in the CDR3. Trimming removed 4 bases at V and 4 bases at J, with 8 bases between. The CDR3 bases are TGTGCCAGTAGTAAGGGGAGGTACGAGCAGTACTTC. Protein: CASSKGRYEQYF. Variable domain in full (rest from reference TRBV19 and TRBJ2-7): DGGITQSPKYLFRKEGQNVTLSCEQNLNHDAMYWYRQDPGQGLRLIYYSQIVNDFQKGDIAEGYSVSREKKESFPLTVTSAQKNPTAFYLCASSKGRYEQYFGPGTRLTVT.

The chain combines TRBV5-6 with TRBJ2-7; D is possibly TRBD1 (6 bases). Germline assignment: CDR1 SGHDT and CDR2 YYEEEE. V lost 2 bases and J 6 bases, leaving 18 bases between the germline ends. CDR3 length equals 15 residues. The CDR3 DNA is TGTGCCAGCAGCTTTTCTTTCAGGGGCCGAGGCGAGCAGTACTTC. Translated, it gives CASSFSFRGRGEQYF. The full variable domain, completed using reference TRBV5-6 and TRBJ2-7, is DAGVTQSPTHLIKTRGQQVTLRCSPKSGHDTVSWYQQALGQGPQFIFQYYEEEERQRGNFPDRFSGHQFPNYSSELNVNALLLGDSALYLCASSFSFRGRGEQYFGPGTRLTVT.

The CDR3: CASSYRGTHLDTQYF. CDR3 coding DNA: TGTGCCAGCAGTTACAGGGGAACACATCTAGATACGCAGTATTTT. J is TRBJ2-3 and V is TRBV6-5; D is perhaps TRBD1 (5 bases). Per germline, CDR1 MNHEY and CDR2 SVGAGI. CDR3 length: 15 residues. Trimming removed 2 bases at V and 5 bases at J, with 14 bases between.

The rearrangement joins TRBV18 to TRBJ2-7; D might be TRBD2 (5 bases). The CDR3 covers 14 residues. Germline CDR1 KGHSH, CDR2 LQKENI. The germline V and J ends were trimmed by 0 bases and 2 bases, with 8 bases remaining between them. The CDR3 region is CASSPPPRAYEQYF. The CDR3 DNA is TGTGCCAGCTCACCACCCCCGAGGGCCTACGAGCAGTACTTC.

The chain recombines TRBV6-4 with TRBJ2-3; D perhaps matches TRBD2 (5 bases). CDR3 size: 13 residues. Germline V gives CDR1 MRHNA, CDR2 SNTAGT. V lost 5 bases, J lost 4 bases, and 10 bases lay in between. The CDR3 bases are TGTGCCAGCAGTAGGAGGTTCGCAGATACGCAGTATTTT. It is translated as CASSRRFADTQYF.

The rearrangement links TRBV7-2 to TRBJ1-5; D possibly corresponds to TRBD1 (5 bases). The V end lost 2 bases, the J end lost 2 bases, and 10 bases lay between the germline ends. The CDR3 sequence is 15 residues long. The germline V gene has CDR1 SGHTA and CDR2 FQGNSA. The CDR3 sequence: CASSLSGLGNQPQHF. Here the CDR3 DNA reads TGTGCCAGCAGCTTATCAGGGTTGGGCAATCAGCCCCAGCATTTT.

The chain has TRBV11-2 and TRBJ2-7, with 7 positions matching TRBD2. The CDR3 loop spans 12 amino acids. Germline V gene lookup returns CDR1 SGHAT and CDR2 FQNNGV. V shed 3 bases, J shed 7 bases, and the junction held 3 bases outside the gene matches. CDR3 sequence: CASSLGGVEQYF. The DNA for the CDR3 is TGTGCCAGCAGCTTGGGGGGGGTTGAGCAGTACTTC.

The V gene is TRBV2, the J gene TRBJ1-1, with D possibly matching TRBD1 (5 bases). Trimming removed 6 bases from V and 2 bases from J, with 10 bases in between. The length of the CDR3 is 13 residues. Germline V gene sequence: CDR1 SNHLY, CDR2 FYNNEI. CDR3 sequence reads: CASRADSNTEAFF. The CDR3 DNA is TGTGCCAGCAGGGCCGACAGCAACACTGAAGCTTTCTTT.

V and J are TRBV9 and TRBJ2-7, with 8 bases fitting TRBD1. The V gene end was trimmed by 3 bases and the J gene end by 6 bases; junction bases not matched to a gene: 11. Germline CDR1 and CDR2: SGDLS and YYNGEE. The CDR3 extends over 15 amino acids. DNA for the CDR3: TGTGCCAGCAGCGCCCGACAGGGGTTGGAAGGCGAGCAGTACTTC. It translates to CASSARQGLEGEQYF.

V is TRBV5-1 and J is TRBJ2-7, with D tentatively TRBD1 (6 bases). There are 15 residues in the CDR3. Deletions cut 4 bases from V and 4 bases from J, with 18 bases between. CDR1 and CDR2 (germline): SGHRS, YFSETQ. The CDR3 loop is CASSAGQPGIYEQYF. For the CDR3, the DNA is TGCGCCAGCAGCGCCGGACAGCCGGGGATATACGAGCAGTACTTC. Drawing the rest from reference TRBV5-1 and TRBJ2-7, the complete variable domain is KAGVTQTPRYLIKTRGQQVTLSCSPISGHRSVSWYQQTPGQGLQFLFEYFSETQRNKGNFPGRFSGRQFSNSRSEMNVSTLELGDSALYLCASSAGQPGIYEQYFGPGTRLTVT.

The J gene is TRBJ2-6, the V gene TRBV5-6; the D gene is possibly TRBD1 (5 bases). Trimming took 1 base from V and 2 from J, leaving 10 bases between them. Germline CDR1 SGHDT, CDR2 YYEEEE. The CDR3 totals 16 residues. The CDR3 here is CASSLTGFPGANVLTF. CDR3 bases: TGTGCCAGCAGCTTGACAGGTTTCCCTGGGGCCAACGTCCTGACTTTC.

The chain combines TRBV19 with TRBJ2-1; no reliable D call. Germline CDR1 and CDR2: LNHDA and SQIVND (reference sequence). The CDR3 has 16 amino acids. Trimming pared 0 bases from V and 6 bases from J, leaving 15 bases between. The CDR3 protein is CASSIDLSSSSNEQFF. CDR3 in DNA: TGTGCCAGTAGTATAGATCTTAGTTCGTCTAGCAATGAGCAGTTCTTC.

The chain couples TRBV5-1 to TRBJ1-4; D is possibly TRBD1 (5 bases). V was pared by 1 base and J by 8 bases, with 12 bases between. The CDR3 spans 14 residues. The germline V gene encodes CDR1 SGHRS and CDR2 YFSETQ. Here the CDR3 DNA reads TGCGCCAGCAGCTTGCAGGGCGAAGGCGAAAAACTGTTTTTT. Protein: CASSLQGEGEKLFF.

The chain joins TRBV6-4 to TRBJ1-1, with 7 positions matching TRBD1. The CDR3 covers 15 residues. The germline V gene has CDR1 MRHNA and CDR2 SNTAGT. The J segment lost 0 bases and the V segment lost 6 bases, leaving 7 bases of the junction unmatched. The CDR3: CASRAQTGLNTEAFF. In DNA, the CDR3 is TGTGCCAGCAGAGCTCAGACAGGGCTGAACACTGAAGCTTTCTTT.

The chain combines TRBV5-1 with TRBJ1-1; 7 bases fit TRBD1. With V trimmed by 0 bases and J by 0 bases, 5 bases remained unmatched. Germline CDR1 is SGHRS and CDR2 is YFSETQ. This CDR3 contains 16 residues. The CDR3 bases are TGCGCCAGCAGCTTGGCGAAGGGGGCCATGAACACTGAAGCTTTCTTT. The encoded protein is CASSLAKGAMNTEAFF.

This clone was recorded a few times. This CDR3 is CASTLRTEGNGYTF. The CDR3 DNA reads as TGTGCCAGCACCCTACGGACAGAAGGGAATGGCTACACCTTC. The chain is built from TRBV2 and TRBJ1-2; possibly TRBD1 for D (6 bases). V was trimmed by 7 bases and J by 6 bases, leaving 18 bases between them. The CDR3 length is 14 residues. The germline gives CDR1 SNHLY, CDR2 FYNNEI.

The chain uses TRBV19 and TRBJ1-5; tentatively, D is TRBD1 (6 bases). V shed 10 bases and J shed 7 bases, with 20 bases lying between them. Germline-derived CDR1 and CDR2 are LNHDA and SQIVND (reference sequence). The CDR3 runs 14 residues. The CDR3 nucleotides are TGTGCCACCTCCCCCGGGACACCCTACCAGCCCCAGCATTTT. Protein: CATSPGTPYQPQHF.